The 28 T cell receptor beta chains given below trace back to one sample, sequenced in a study of T cells in Graves' hyperthyroidism and ophthalmopathy. Amplified TCR beta CDR3 regions derived from RNA transcripts. The HTBI primer set served for first-round RT-PCR of the TCR CDR3. A single record per CDR3 protein comes from TCRdb applying MiXCR to the multiplex PCR reads. The sample consists of approximately 400,000 distinct CDR3 sequences, roughly 15% of them appearing once. The sample comprised blood. Every receptor here comes from a woman in her twenties or thirties with Graves' ophthalmopathy.

This clonotype was observed at least ten times. The chain has TRBV7-8 and TRBJ2-3; maybe TRBD2 (5 bases). The germline V gene encodes CDR1 SGHVS and CDR2 FQNEAQ. The V end was cut by 1 base, the J end by 4 bases, with 15 bases between. The CDR3 extends over 16 amino acids. For the CDR3, the DNA is TGTGCCAGCAGCTTAGGCCCGCTAGCTATCGCAGATACGCAGTATTTT. Translated: CASSLGPLAIADTQYF. Together with reference TRBV7-8 and TRBJ2-3, the CDR3 gives the full variable domain: GAGVSQSPRYKVAKRGQDVALRCDPISGHVSLFWYQQALGQGPEFLTYFQNEAQLDKSGLPSDRFFAERPEGSVSTLKIQRTQQEDSAVYLCASSLGPLAIADTQYFGPGTRLTVL.

This clonotype was recorded at least ten times. The chain has TRBV12-3 or TRBV12-4 and TRBJ1-2; TRBD1 matches 9 bases. V was clipped by 7 bases and J by 7 bases; unmatched bases: 19. The CDR3 sequence is 17 residues long. The CDR3 loop is CASTQGPSGTGGRGYTF. DNA for the CDR3: TGTGCCAGCACCCAGGGGCCATCCGGCACAGGGGGCCGTGGCTACACCTTC.

This clonotype was counted many times. The V and J genes are TRBV28 and TRBJ2-7; 9 positions match TRBD1. The CDR3 spans 13 residues. V trimming: 9 bases; J trimming: 6 bases; junction bases outside the gene matches: 9. Germline CDR1 MDHEN, CDR2 SYDVKM. The CDR3 loop reads CASGQGPASEQYF. The CDR3 region has the DNA TGTGCCAGTGGACAGGGGCCGGCCTCCGAGCAGTACTTC.

In its sample, this clonotype was seen many times. The chain couples TRBV7-9 to TRBJ2-3, with D possibly TRBD1 on 6 matching bases. The CDR3 contains 16 residues. Germline CDR1 is SEHNR and CDR2 is FQNEAQ (reference sequence). Trimming took 1 base from V and 7 from J, leaving 18 bases between them. CDR3 sequence (DNA): TGTGCCAGCAGCTTAGTCGTCAGGGGTGATATGCATACGCAGTATTTT. Its protein is CASSLVVRGDMHTQYF.

This clonotype was picked up many times. The rearrangement uses TRBV19 and TRBJ2-1, with a weak D call TRBD1 (6 bases). The CDR3 extends over 16 amino acids. Trimming took 3 bases from V and 6 from J, leaving 18 bases between them. The germline V gene has CDR1 LNHDA and CDR2 SQIVND (reference sequence). The CDR3 sequence is CASSIQDSLVGNEQFF. In DNA, the CDR3 is TGTGCCAGTAGTATTCAGGACAGCCTAGTAGGCAATGAGCAGTTCTTC.

V gene TRBV18 combines with J gene TRBJ2-6; 7 positions agree with TRBD1. The germline V gene has CDR1 KGHSH and CDR2 LQKENI. The length of the CDR3 is 17 residues. The V and J ends lost 4 bases and 0 bases, in that order; junction bases with no gene match: 6. The CDR3 loop reads CASSRRGLTSGANVLTF. The CDR3 region has the DNA TGTGCCAGCTCACGTAGGGGGCTCACCTCTGGGGCCAACGTCCTGACTTTC.

This clonotype was counted at least ten times. The chain combines TRBV24-1 with TRBJ1-1; no definite D call. The germline V gene has CDR1 KGHDR and CDR2 SFDVKD. Trimming took 9 bases from V and 0 from J, leaving 10 bases between them. The CDR3 extends over 13 amino acids. The CDR3 spells CATSAGMNTEAFF. The CDR3 DNA sequence: TGTGCCACCTCGGCTGGGATGAACACTGAAGCTTTCTTT.

The chain couples TRBV29-1 to TRBJ1-1; D is unclear. Germline assignment: CDR1 SQVTM and CDR2 ANQGSEA. CDR3 length: 11 amino acids. The V and J ends lost 6 bases and 7 bases respectively, with 12 bases between them. The CDR3, as DNA: TGCAGCGTCGCCCCAGGAATTGAAGCTTTCTTT. As protein: CSVAPGIEAFF.

This clonotype was detected ten times or more. V and J are TRBV27 and TRBJ2-3, with unresolved D. V lost 2 bases and J lost 1, with 7 bases in between. The V gene's germline CDR1 is MNHEY and CDR2 SMNVEV (reference sequence). The CDR3 is 14 residues long. The CDR3: CASSLVRGTDTQYF. The CDR3 nucleotides are TGTGCCAGCAGTTTAGTACGGGGCACAGATACGCAGTATTTT.

This clonotype was seen at least ten times. The chain employs TRBV28 and TRBJ1-6, with D perhaps TRBD1 (5 bases). Germline lookup yields CDR1 MDHEN and CDR2 SYDVKM. This CDR3 comprises 16 residues. V gave up 6 bases and J gave up 10 bases, with 22 bases separating them. The CDR3, as DNA: TGTGCCAGCAGCCCCCCACGGCGGGGGAGAGAATCACCCCTCCACTTT. It is translated as CASSPPRRGRESPLHF.

This clonotype came up many times. The chain employs TRBV27 and TRBJ2-2; possibly TRBD1 for D (6 bases). Trimming left V 7 bases short and J 0 bases short, with 9 bases between. Germline V CDR1 and CDR2: MNHEY, SMNVEV (reference sequence). The CDR3 runs to 14 residues. DNA of the CDR3: TGTGCCAGCACCAGGGGCCCGAACACCGGGGAGCTGTTTTTT. Translation gives CASTRGPNTGELFF.

This clonotype was observed a handful of times. This chain uses TRBV25-1 with TRBJ2-1, with 8 bases lining up with TRBD2. The CDR3 is 15 amino acids. After removal of 10 bases from V and 8 bases from J, the junction contained 16 bases not matched to a gene. CDR1 is MGHDK and CDR2 is SYGVNS in the germline V gene. CDR3 protein: CAIPGVWRGVDEQFF. The CDR3 coding sequence is TGTGCCATACCAGGAGTGTGGCGGGGGGTGGATGAGCAGTTCTTC.

At least ten counts were recorded for this clonotype. The genes are TRBV20-1 and TRBJ2-5; TRBD2 aligns across 13 bases. The CDR3 runs to 17 residues. The V gene end was trimmed by 3 bases and the J gene end by 4 bases; junction bases not matched to a gene: 11. The V gene's germline CDR1 is DFQATT and CDR2 SNEGSKA (reference sequence). The CDR3 coding sequence is TGCAGTGCTAGCCGACTAGCGGGGGGCCTTTTGTCAGAGACCCAGTACTTC. Residues: CSASRLAGGLLSETQYF.

This clonotype was observed many times. This chain links TRBV20-1 with TRBJ1-5, with TRBD1 as a possible D gene (5 bases). V was pared by 3 bases and J by 4 bases, with 13 bases between. The CDR3 contains 14 residues. The germline gives CDR1 DFQATT, CDR2 SNEGSKA (reference sequence). This CDR3 is CSASRDPENQPQHF. In DNA form, the CDR3 reads TGCAGTGCTAGTAGGGACCCAGAAAATCAGCCCCAGCATTTT.

This clonotype showed up many times. The CDR3 DNA reads TGTGCCAGCAGCTTAGAGGACGGCCGGGCCCTCAATAACTATGGCTACACCTTC. Residues: CASSLEDGRALNNYGYTF. The chain recombines TRBV13 with TRBJ1-2; no clear D. The CDR3 runs 18 residues. From germline, CDR1 is PRHDT and CDR2 FYEKMQ (reference sequence). V was shortened by 1 base and J by 1 base, with 19 bases between the two germline ends.

This clonotype has at least ten counts. This chain links TRBV12-3 or TRBV12-4 with TRBJ2-2, with D unresolved. Deletions cut 7 bases from V and 6 bases from J, with 6 bases between. This CDR3 region has 11 residues. Here the CDR3 reads CASTRAGELFF. CDR3 coding DNA: TGTGCCAGCACTAGGGCCGGGGAGCTGTTTTTT.

The V call is TRBV20-1, the J call TRBJ2-1, with D uncertain. The germline V gene encodes CDR1 DFQATT and CDR2 SNEGSKA (reference sequence). Trimming pared 0 bases from V and 9 bases from J, leaving 21 bases between. The CDR3 is made up of 16 amino acids. CDR3 sequence: CSARDRSRIVFSEQFF. The CDR3 DNA reads TGCAGTGCTAGAGATAGGAGTAGGATCGTATTTAGTGAGCAGTTCTTC.

The sample holds a few counts of this clonotype. The V call is TRBV6-1, the J call TRBJ1-5, with D hard to call. There are 17 residues in the CDR3. CDR1 MNHNS and CDR2 SASEGT come from the germline V gene. Trimming left V 2 bases short and J 0 bases short, with 14 bases between. CDR3 bases: TGTGCCAGCAGTGAAAGAACGCTCGGATATAGCAATCAGCCCCAGCATTTT. It is translated as CASSERTLGYSNQPQHF.

The sample holds a few counts of this clonotype. The chain uses TRBV7-9 and TRBJ2-1, with TRBD2 matching over 8 bases. Germline lookup yields CDR1 SEHNR and CDR2 FQNEAQ (reference sequence). J gave up 6 bases and V 9 bases, and 13 bases lay outside the gene matches. This CDR3 has 15 residues. The CDR3 DNA sequence: TGTGCCAGTAGTCCCCGTCGGGGGGGGTTCAATGAGCAGTTCTTC. Translated: CASSPRRGGFNEQFF. The full variable domain, rest sourced from reference TRBV7-9 and TRBJ2-1, is DTGVSQNPRHKITKRGQNVTFRCDPISEHNRLYWYRQTLGQGPEFLTYFQNEAQLEKSRLLSDRFSAERPKGSFSTLEIQRTEQGDSAMYLCASSPRRGGFNEQFFGPGTRLTVL.

Ten or more counts support this clonotype. One end of the junction varies from germline; a read error may be responsible. The CDR3 DNA reads TGTGCCAGCAGTTACCCTGGGCGATCTCTCTTT. It is translated as CASSYPGRSLF. The chain combines TRBV28 with TRBJ1-1; D not resolved. The CDR3 runs 11 residues. The germline V gene encodes CDR1 MDHEN and CDR2 SYDVKM. Combining the CDR3 with reference TRBV28 and TRBJ1-1 gives the whole variable domain DVKVTQSSRYLVKRTGEKVFLECVQDMDHENMFWYRQDPGLGLRLIYFSYDVKMKEKGDIPEGYSVSREKKERFSLILESASTNQTSMYLCASSYPGRSLFGQGTRLTVV.

This clonotype was counted a few times. This chain uses TRBV7-8 with TRBJ1-2, with D possibly being TRBD1 (6 bases). V was clipped by 5 bases and J by 0 bases, with 10 bases between them. The CDR3 extends over 14 amino acids. CDR1 and CDR2 (germline): SGHVS, FQNEAQ. The DNA for the CDR3 is TGTGCCAGCAGCGGACGGACAGCTAACTATGGCTACACCTTC. Its translation is CASSGRTANYGYTF.

This chain joins TRBV6-1 and TRBJ2-3; no reliable D call. Germline-derived CDR1 and CDR2 are MNHNS and SASEGT. The V and J ends lost 0 bases and 5 bases respectively, with 9 bases between them. There are 14 residues in the CDR3. CDR3 DNA sequence: TGTGCCAGCAGTGAAGCGCATGTGAGAGATACGCAGTATTTT. Its protein is CASSEAHVRDTQYF.

About this clonotype itself: A much larger clone differs by one base, so this may be a read error. The rearrangement joins TRBV7-2 to TRBJ2-4; D is possibly TRBD1 (6 bases). The CDR3 consists of 11 residues. CDR1 and CDR2 from the germline V gene are SGHTA and FQGNSA. Trimming took 8 bases from V and 7 from J, leaving 9 bases between them. CDR3 protein: CASYQGNIQYF. The CDR3, as DNA: TGTGCCAGCTACCAGGGGAACATTCAGTACTTC.

This clonotype turned up a few times. This clone may be a read error of a much larger clone one base away. This chain joins TRBV30 and TRBJ1-1; possibly TRBD1 for D (6 bases). CDR3 length: 14 amino acids. V lost 3 bases and J lost 6, with 17 bases in between. CDR1 is GTSNPN and CDR2 is SVGIG in the germline V gene (reference sequence). CDR3 sequence: CAWRAGTKNPEAFF. CDR3 DNA sequence: TGTGCCTGGAGAGCCGGGACAAAAAATCCTGAAGCTTTCTTT.

Ten or more counts support this clonotype. The chain joins TRBV20-1 to TRBJ1-2; D is undetermined. The CDR3 covers 13 residues. Germline V gives CDR1 DFQATT, CDR2 SNEGSKA (reference sequence). Between the trimmed V and J ends, which lost 0 bases and 1 base, there was a span of 6 bases. The CDR3 reads CSARDPLNYGYTF. The DNA for the CDR3 is TGCAGTGCTAGAGATCCCCTTAACTATGGCTACACCTTC.

This clonotype was picked up a small number of times. At one end the junction does not follow the germline gene, possibly because of a read error. The chain uses TRBV20-1 and TRBJ2-1, with 7 bases aligning to TRBD2. There are 14 residues in the CDR3. The germline V gene has CDR1 DFQATT and CDR2 SNEGSKA (reference sequence). For the CDR3, the DNA is TGCAGTGCTAAGGCTAGCGGCCTCTACAATGAGCAGCTCTTC. Encoded protein: CSAKASGLYNEQLF.

This clonotype was observed at least ten times. This chain uses TRBV7-2 with TRBJ2-1, with unresolved D. Per germline, CDR1 SGHTA and CDR2 FQGNSA. This CDR3 spans 14 amino acids. Trimming removed 4 bases at V and 0 bases at J, with 7 bases between. The CDR3 loop reads CASSSSGSYNEQFF. As DNA, the CDR3 is TGTGCCAGCAGCTCCAGTGGCTCCTACAATGAGCAGTTCTTC.

The sample holds many counts of this clonotype. The genes are TRBV2 and TRBJ1-1, with 8 bases matching TRBD1. Unmatched junction bases numbered 5, after V lost 1 base and J lost 4 bases. The CDR3 spans 15 residues. The V gene's germline CDR1 is SNHLY and CDR2 FYNNEI. Written as DNA, the CDR3 is TGTGCCAGCAGTGAAGGGGGGACAGGTGCCACTGAAGCTTTCTTT. Its protein product is CASSEGGTGATEAFF.